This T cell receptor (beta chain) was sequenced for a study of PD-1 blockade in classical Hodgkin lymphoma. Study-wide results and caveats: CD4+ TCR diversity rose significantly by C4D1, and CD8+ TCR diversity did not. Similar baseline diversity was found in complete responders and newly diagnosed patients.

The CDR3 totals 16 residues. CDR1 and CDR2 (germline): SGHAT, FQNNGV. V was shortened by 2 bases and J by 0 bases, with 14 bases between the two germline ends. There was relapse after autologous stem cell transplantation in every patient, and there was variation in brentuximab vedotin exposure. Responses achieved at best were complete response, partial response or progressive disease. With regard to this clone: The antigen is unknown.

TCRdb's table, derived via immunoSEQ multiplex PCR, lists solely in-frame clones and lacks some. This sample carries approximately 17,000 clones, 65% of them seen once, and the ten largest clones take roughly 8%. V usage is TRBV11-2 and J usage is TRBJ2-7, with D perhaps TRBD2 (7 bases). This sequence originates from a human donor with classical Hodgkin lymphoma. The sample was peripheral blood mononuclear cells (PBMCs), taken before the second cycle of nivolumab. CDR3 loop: CASSLLSGGPSYEQYF. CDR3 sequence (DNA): TGTGCCAGCAGCTTACTTTCGGGGGGCCCCTCCTACGAGCAGTACTTC.